This entry features one T cell receptor beta chain sequence. This entry belongs to a study of cytomegalovirus exposure and HLA in healthy donors. With 60 Vbeta and 13 Jbeta primers, the PCR was carried out. Method: immunoSEQ multiplex PCR; TCRdb's copy keeps in-frame clones and lacks some. Of about 160,000 clones detected, about 80% appear once; the ten largest clones hold around a tenth. The clonotype comes from a man younger than 30 in good health and CMV-seropositive. Input material: PBMCs.

The chain's CDR3 is CASSIDAGSSYNEQFF. The CDR3 DNA is TGTGCCAGTAGTATAGATGCGGGGAGCTCCTACAATGAGCAGTTCTTC. V is TRBV19 and J is TRBJ2-1; TRBD2 is a possible D gene (6 bases). Trimming cost V 0 bases and J 0 bases, with 9 bases left between them. The CDR3 extends over 16 amino acids. The germline gives CDR1 LNHDA, CDR2 SQIVND (reference sequence).